Following are 8 T cell receptor beta chains from one sample sequenced in a study of control samples from healthy donors and cancer patients. Assay used: immunoSEQ multiplex PCR; TCRdb lists only in-frame clones, some missing. Counted here are about 70,000 clones, roughly 84% occurring once; the ten biggest clones make up 25% to 30%. Sequencing was carried out using blood. These receptors were obtained from a man in his fifties or sixties in good health.

The V gene is TRBV30, the J gene TRBJ2-1; D unresolved. Germline CDR1 and CDR2: GTSNPN and SVGIG (reference sequence). The CDR3 spans 11 residues. V lost 1 base and J lost 12, with 10 bases in between. The CDR3 DNA follows: TGTGCCTGGAGTGCGGCTATAGGGCAGTTCTTC. Translating gives CAWSAAIGQFF.

This rearrangement joins TRBV5-4 to TRBJ2-5; 7 nucleotides align to TRBD2. J was trimmed by 1 base and V by 7 bases; bases with no gene match: 7. Germline CDR1 SGHNT, CDR2 YYREEE (reference sequence). This CDR3 contains 14 residues. Here the CDR3 DNA reads TGTGCCAGCTCCAGCGGGGTATCCCAAGAGACCCAGTACTTC. This gives the protein CASSSGVSQETQYF.

The gene calls are TRBV5-1 and TRBJ2-1, with a possible D match to TRBD2 (5 bases). Germline CDR1 and CDR2: SGHRS and YFSETQ. The ends were cut back, 3 bases at V and 7 bases at J, with 14 bases in the middle. CDR3 length: 14 residues. The CDR3 region is CASSSVLEGNEQFF. The CDR3 DNA sequence: TGCGCCAGCAGCTCGGTACTAGAAGGGAATGAGCAGTTCTTC.

This clone has a single count. The V gene is TRBV20-1, the J gene TRBJ2-7; D not resolved. The CDR3 runs 12 residues. V was cut by 3 bases and J by 1 base, with 7 bases left in between. Germline V gives CDR1 DFQATT, CDR2 SNEGSKA (reference sequence). The CDR3 DNA sequence: TGCAGTGCTAGTCTTCGGTCCTACGAGCAGTACTTC. Translated, it gives CSASLRSYEQYF.

The J gene is TRBJ1-1, the V gene TRBV24-1; the D gene is possibly TRBD1 (6 bases). Germline CDR1 KGHDR, CDR2 SFDVKD. The V end lost 4 bases, the J end lost 5 bases, and 16 bases lay between the germline ends. The CDR3 is 15 amino acids. The CDR3 is CATSEGDWGRTEAFF. The CDR3 DNA reads as TGTGCCACCAGTGAGGGAGACTGGGGGCGGACTGAAGCTTTCTTT.

J is TRBJ2-2 and V is TRBV28; a possible D gene is TRBD1 (6 bases). CDR3 length: 14 amino acids. Trimming left V 6 bases short and J 4 bases short, with 12 bases between. Germline V gives CDR1 MDHEN, CDR2 SYDVKM. CDR3 sequence reads: CASRRQGGTGELFF. The CDR3 coding sequence is TGTGCCAGCAGACGACAAGGGGGCACCGGGGAGCTGTTTTTT.

This clone was seen a single time. V is TRBV28 and J is TRBJ2-2; D is perhaps TRBD2 (7 bases). CDR3 length equals 14 residues. V was trimmed by 2 bases and J by 7 bases, leaving 11 bases between them. CDR1 and CDR2 from the germline V gene are MDHEN and SYDVKM. The CDR3 DNA reads TGTGCCAGCAGTTTAGGGGGGGCCGGCGGGGAGCTGTTTTTT. Its translation: CASSLGGAGGELFF.

This chain connects TRBV7-2 to TRBJ2-7; TRBD2 aligns across 8 bases. This CDR3 has 15 residues. CDR1 and CDR2 from the germline V gene are SGHTA and FQGNSA. Trimming took 2 bases from V and 4 from J; bases not matched to a gene: 7. The CDR3 is CASSLMRREVYEQYF. Written as DNA, the CDR3 is TGTGCCAGCAGCTTAATGAGGCGGGAGGTTTACGAGCAGTACTTC.